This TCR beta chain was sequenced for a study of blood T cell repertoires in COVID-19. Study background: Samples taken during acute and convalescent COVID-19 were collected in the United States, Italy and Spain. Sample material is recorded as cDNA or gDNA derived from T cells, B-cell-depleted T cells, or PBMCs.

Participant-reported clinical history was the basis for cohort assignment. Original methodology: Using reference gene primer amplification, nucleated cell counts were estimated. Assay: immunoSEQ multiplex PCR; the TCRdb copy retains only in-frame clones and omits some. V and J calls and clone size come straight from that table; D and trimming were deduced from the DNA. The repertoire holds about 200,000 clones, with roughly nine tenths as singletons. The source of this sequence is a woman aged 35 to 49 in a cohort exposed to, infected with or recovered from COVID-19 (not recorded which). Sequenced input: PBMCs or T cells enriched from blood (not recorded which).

The CDR3 bases are TGCGCCAGCAGCCAATCCACTAGCATTTACGAGCAGTACTTC. Translating gives CASSQSTSIYEQYF. J is TRBJ2-7 and V is TRBV4-3; a possible D gene is TRBD2 (6 bases). Trimming removed 2 bases at V and 4 bases at J, with 12 bases between. Germline CDR1 reads LGHNA; CDR2 reads YSLEER. CDR3 length: 14 amino acids.